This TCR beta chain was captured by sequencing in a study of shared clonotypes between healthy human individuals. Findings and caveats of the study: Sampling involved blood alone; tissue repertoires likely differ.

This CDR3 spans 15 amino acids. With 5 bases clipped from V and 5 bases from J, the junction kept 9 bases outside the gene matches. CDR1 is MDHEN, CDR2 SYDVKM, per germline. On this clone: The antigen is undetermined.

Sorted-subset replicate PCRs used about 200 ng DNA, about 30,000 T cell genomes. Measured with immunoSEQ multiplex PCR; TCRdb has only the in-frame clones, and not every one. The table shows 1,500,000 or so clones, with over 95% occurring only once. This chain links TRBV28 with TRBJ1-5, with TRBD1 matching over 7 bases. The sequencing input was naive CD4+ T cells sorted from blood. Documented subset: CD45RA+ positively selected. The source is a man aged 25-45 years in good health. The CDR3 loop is CASSTTGLNDQPQHF. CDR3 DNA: TGTGCCAGCAGTACGACAGGGTTAAATGATCAGCCCCAGCATTTT.